This passage covers 25 T cell receptor beta chains from one sample sequenced in a study of cytomegalovirus exposure and HLA in healthy donors. In the PCR, 60 Vbeta and 13 Jbeta primers were used. Produced via immunoSEQ multiplex PCR; TCRdb's table is partial and in-frame only. The sample gives some 99,000 clones, approximately 80% of which show up once; 7.5% to 9% is in the top ten. Sequencing was done on a sample of PBMCs. These receptors were obtained from a female donor in good health and CMV-seronegative.

The gene calls are TRBV5-1 and TRBJ1-2; TRBD1 aligns across 9 bases. This CDR3 spans 14 amino acids. V lost 0 bases to trimming and J lost 8 bases; unmatched junction nucleotides: 5. Germline assignment: CDR1 SGHRS and CDR2 YFSETQ. The chain's CDR3 is CASSLVGTGNGYTF. The DNA for the CDR3 is TGCGCCAGCAGCTTGGTAGGGACAGGGAACGGCTACACCTTC.

The chain joins TRBV7-9 to TRBJ1-5, with D hard to call. Per the germline V gene, CDR1 is SEHNR and CDR2 is FQNEAQ (reference sequence). The V and J ends lost 1 base and 4 bases respectively, with 11 bases between them. The length of the CDR3 is 15 residues. The CDR3 here is CASSLGRGRNQPQHF. CDR3 sequence (DNA): TGTGCCAGCAGCTTAGGTCGAGGGCGAAATCAGCCCCAGCATTTT.

This chain links TRBV7-6 with TRBJ1-2; tentatively, D is TRBD1 (5 bases). Germline values: CDR1 SGHVS, CDR2 FNYEAQ. This CDR3 comprises 15 residues. Trimming left V 5 bases short and J 6 bases short, with 19 bases between. CDR3 nucleotide sequence: TGTGCCAGCAGCCAATCATTACGGGGGTTAAATGGCTACACCTTC. Its protein product is CASSQSLRGLNGYTF.

The chain carries TRBV29-1 and TRBJ2-5; tentative D call: TRBD1 (5 bases). Per the germline V gene, CDR1 is SQVTM and CDR2 is ANQGSEA. This CDR3 is 12 amino acids long. Trimming took 4 bases from V and 4 from J, leaving 10 bases between them. CDR3 region: CSVVVGAETQYF. For the CDR3, the DNA is TGCAGCGTTGTGGTAGGGGCAGAGACCCAGTACTTC.

The chain links TRBV7-6 to TRBJ1-5; D is unresolved. V gave up 5 bases and J gave up 1 base, with 6 bases separating them. The CDR3 runs 13 residues. The germline V gene has CDR1 SGHVS and CDR2 FNYEAQ. As DNA, the CDR3 is TGTGCCAGCAGCCAGAGGAGCAATCAGCCCCAGCATTTT. Translated: CASSQRSNQPQHF. Filled out from reference TRBV7-6 and TRBJ1-5, the complete variable domain reads GAGVSQSPRYKVTKRGQDVALRCDPISGHVSLYWYRQALGQGPEFLTYFNYEAQQDKSGLPNDRFSAERPEGSISTLTIQRTEQRDSAMYRCASSQRSNQPQHFGDGTRLSIL.

The genes are TRBV19 and TRBJ1-1; tentatively, D is TRBD1 (6 bases). The V and J ends lost 9 bases and 4 bases respectively, with 18 bases between them. CDR3 length: 14 amino acids. CDR1 and CDR2 (germline): LNHDA, SQIVND (reference sequence). The CDR3 loop is CASTWGGAGTEAFF. The DNA of the CDR3 is TGTGCCAGCACCTGGGGGGGCGCGGGCACTGAAGCTTTCTTT.

The rearrangement joins TRBV7-9 to TRBJ1-1; TRBD1 matches 9 bases. The CDR3 extends over 14 amino acids. Germline-derived CDR1 and CDR2 are SEHNR and FQNEAQ (reference sequence). With V trimmed by 8 bases and J by 2 bases, 6 bases remained unmatched. The CDR3 spells CASGDRADNTEAFF. The CDR3 DNA sequence: TGTGCCAGCGGGGACAGGGCGGATAACACTGAAGCTTTCTTT.

This clone was seen once. The chain employs TRBV28 and TRBJ1-5; no clear D gene. Trimming stripped 6 bases from V and 3 bases from J, with 12 bases between. The CDR3 is 14 residues long. From germline, CDR1 is MDHEN and CDR2 SYDVKM. CDR3 in amino acids: CASSHGGSNQPQHF. The CDR3 nucleotides read TGTGCCAGCAGCCATGGAGGGTCCAATCAGCCCCAGCATTTT.

V is TRBV7-9 and J is TRBJ2-4; D is possibly TRBD2 (7 bases). The CDR3 contains 19 residues. Trimming pared 5 bases from V and 2 bases from J, leaving 25 bases between. Germline V gene lookup returns CDR1 SEHNR and CDR2 FQNEAQ (reference sequence). The CDR3 region has the DNA TGTGCCAGCAGCCGACTTACTGGGGGGCGGGAGAAAACCAAAAACATTCAGTACTTC. It translates to CASSRLTGGREKTKNIQYF.

This clone was observed a few times. The chain combines TRBV30 with TRBJ2-2, with 8 bases lining up with TRBD1. This CDR3 has 16 residues. Germline V lookup: CDR1 GTSNPN, CDR2 SVGIG (reference sequence). V gave up 1 base and J gave up 7 bases; unmatched junction bases: 11. CDR3 sequence (DNA): TGTGCCTGGAGTGGGTCGGACAGGGTCGAAAACGGGGAGCTGTTTTTT. It encodes CAWSGSDRVENGELFF. Complete variable domain (other parts from reference TRBV30 and TRBJ2-2): SQTIHQWPATLVQPVGSPLSLECTVEGTSNPNLYWYRQAAGRGLQLLFYSVGIGQISSEVPQNLSASRPQDRQFILSSKKLLLSDSGFYLCAWSGSDRVENGELFFGEGSRLTVL.

The table lists this clone with a few counts. The junction does not match germline at one end; this may be a read error. This chain links TRBV6-5 with TRBJ1-1; 10 nucleotides align to TRBD1. Looked up from germline, CDR1 is MNHEY and CDR2 is SVGAGI. The CDR3 totals 14 residues. CDR3 bases: TGCGCCAGCAGTCGGACAGGGGGAAGTACTGAAGCTTTCTTT. This translates into CASSRTGGSTEAFF.

This chain connects TRBV5-4 to TRBJ2-3, with D perhaps TRBD2 (5 bases). CDR1 SGHNT and CDR2 YYREEE come from the germline V gene (reference sequence). The CDR3 covers 15 residues. V was trimmed by 1 base and J by 1 base, leaving 10 bases between them. The CDR3 DNA is TGTGCCAGCAGCTTGTGGGAGACTCGCACAGATACGCAGTATTTT. Its protein is CASSLWETRTDTQYF.

V is TRBV7-9 and J is TRBJ2-5; weak D call: TRBD2 (5 bases). This CDR3 region has 15 residues. CDR1 is SEHNR, CDR2 FQNEAQ, per germline (reference sequence). Trimming pared 1 base from V and 3 bases from J, leaving 12 bases between. CDR3 bases: TGTGCCAGCAGCTTAGACTTTGCCGGGAAAGAGACCCAGTACTTC. This gives the protein CASSLDFAGKETQYF.

V is TRBV11-2 and J is TRBJ1-3, with TRBD1 identical over 7 bases. The CDR3 is made up of 17 amino acids. With V trimmed by 1 base and J by 4 bases, 10 bases remained unmatched. Germline V CDR1 and CDR2: SGHAT, FQNNGV. The CDR3 here is CASSLVRQGQLGNTIYF. The DNA for the CDR3 is TGTGCCAGCAGCTTAGTAAGACAGGGTCAACTGGGAAACACCATATATTTT.

This clone is categorized as medium-sized. The chain combines TRBV7-3 with TRBJ1-1; no definite D call. CDR1 and CDR2 from the germline V gene are SGHTA and FQGTGA. Deletions cut 5 bases from V and 0 bases from J, with 7 bases between. This CDR3 contains 13 residues. CDR3 sequence reads: CASSAQVNTEAFF. The DNA of the CDR3 is TGTGCCAGCAGCGCTCAGGTGAACACTGAAGCTTTCTTT.

The CDR3 loop is CASSGRNDRGVSYTF. CDR3 DNA sequence: TGTGCCAGCAGTGGTCGGAATGACAGGGGGGTGAGCTACACCTTC. The V and J genes are TRBV6-1 and TRBJ1-2, with 9 bases matching TRBD1. The CDR3 extends over 15 amino acids. Per the germline V gene, CDR1 is MNHNS and CDR2 is SASEGT. Trimming cost V 4 bases and J 9 bases; bases outside gene matches: 12.

V and J are TRBV20-1 and TRBJ2-3; D unresolved. V was cut by 5 bases and J by 2 bases, with 2 bases left in between. The CDR3 loop spans 10 amino acids. Germline CDR1 is DFQATT and CDR2 is SNEGSKA (reference sequence). The CDR3 DNA reads as TGCAGTGCTTACACAGATACGCAGTATTTT. This gives the protein CSAYTDTQYF.

In its sample, this clone was seen a few times. The sample carries other DNA sequences with the same CDR3. The genes are TRBV28 and TRBJ2-7; 7 bases align to TRBD1. CDR1 is MDHEN, CDR2 SYDVKM, per germline. This CDR3 region has 14 residues. V dropped 6 bases and J dropped 4; count of bases not matched to a gene: 9. CDR3 region: CASSLGTDPYEQYF. Here the CDR3 DNA reads TGTGCCAGCAGCTTAGGGACAGACCCTTACGAGCAGTACTTC.

The rearrangement uses TRBV19 and TRBJ1-1; D gene uncertain. The CDR3 is 13 amino acids. V lost 1 base and J 5 bases, leaving 8 bases between the germline ends. Germline CDR1 LNHDA, CDR2 SQIVND (reference sequence). This CDR3 reads CASSIGRKTEAFF. CDR3 DNA sequence: TGTGCCAGTAGTATAGGCAGGAAGACTGAAGCTTTCTTT.

The chain uses TRBV7-3 and TRBJ2-7; 8 bases are a match to TRBD2. Germline CDR1 is SGHTA and CDR2 is FQGTGA. V shed 5 bases and J 5 bases; nucleotides not matched to a gene: 5. The CDR3 totals 13 residues. The CDR3 sequence is CASSHTSGHEQYF. CDR3 in DNA: TGTGCCAGCAGCCACACTAGCGGCCACGAGCAGTACTTC.

A note on this clone: Sequence at one end of the junction differs from germline and may be a read error. The genes are TRBV7-9 and TRBJ1-6; no reliable D call. This CDR3 comprises 14 residues. Germline V lookup: CDR1 SEHNR, CDR2 FQNEAQ (reference sequence). The CDR3 DNA reads as TGTTCCAGCAGCTTACTGACCGGGAGTTCACCCCTCCACTTT. The encoded protein is CSSSLLTGSSPLHF. Full variable domain (rest looked up from reference TRBV7-9 and TRBJ1-6): DTGVSQNPRHKITKRGQNVTFRCDPISEHNRLYWYRQTLGQGPEFLTYFQNEAQLEKSRLLSDRFSAERPKGSFSTLEIQRTEQGDSAMYLCSSSLLTGSSPLHFGNGTRLTVT.

The V gene is TRBV27, the J gene TRBJ2-3, with TRBD1 matching over 11 bases. The CDR3 sequence is 16 residues long. Germline loops: CDR1 MNHEY, CDR2 SMNVEV (reference sequence). Trimming at V came to 5 bases and at J to 5 bases, leaving 9 bases not matched to a gene. As DNA, the CDR3 is TGTGCCAGCAGTCTCCCGGGACAGGGGGTAATAGATACGCAGTATTTT. Translated: CASSLPGQGVIDTQYF.

The chain combines TRBV10-3 with TRBJ1-5; 11 bases align to TRBD1. The CDR3 loop spans 14 amino acids. Per the germline V gene, CDR1 is ENHRY and CDR2 is SYGVKD. Unmatched junction bases numbered 4, after V lost 6 bases and J lost 6 bases. CDR3 in DNA: TGTGCCATCAGCGGACAGGGGGCTGGTCAGCCCCAGCATTTT. Translation: CAISGQGAGQPQHF.

The chain carries TRBV7-2 and TRBJ2-4; weak D call: TRBD2 (6 bases). Germline CDR1 is SGHTA and CDR2 is FQGNSA. The CDR3 consists of 15 residues. V lost 5 bases and J 0 bases, leaving 11 bases between the germline ends. Here the CDR3 reads CASSPQGGAKNIQYF. The CDR3, as DNA: TGTGCCAGCAGCCCCCAGGGAGGAGCCAAAAACATTCAGTACTTC.

The chain couples TRBV28 to TRBJ2-4, with a tentative D call TRBD1 (5 bases). Germline V CDR1 and CDR2: MDHEN, SYDVKM. With 6 bases removed from V and 9 bases from J, the gap between germline ends came to 12 bases. The CDR3 length is 12 residues. The CDR3 nucleotides read TGTGCCAGCAGAACGACAGCAAGCATTCAGTACTTC. Translated, it gives CASRTTASIQYF.